Listed below are T cell receptor beta chains from one sample, sequenced in a study of cytomegalovirus exposure and HLA in healthy donors. Repertoires were generated with immunoSEQ multiplex PCR, while TCRdb's copy carries only in-frame clones and drops some. Of roughly 180,000 clones in the sample, around 82% were seen once. The sequencing sample was made of PBMCs. All receptors derive from a man under 40 in good health and CMV-seronegative. Both conserved end residues are part of each CDR3. D genes are given only for firm matches. Clone size is stated in some rows and not others, as once, few, many or a class when expanded.

V gene: TRBV9; CDR3 length: 14; J gene: TRBJ1-2; clone size: once; D gene: .; CDR3 DNA: TGTGCCAGCACCCGCGTGGGGCGTAACTATGGCTACACCTTC; CDR3 protein: CASTRVGRNYGYTF
V gene: TRBV2; CDR3 length: 16; J gene: TRBJ2-7; clone size: .; D gene: .; CDR3 DNA: TGTGCCAGCAGTGGGGGTAGCGGAAGACCGAACTACGAGCAGTACTTC; CDR3 protein: CASSGGSGRPNYEQYF
V gene: TRBV6-1; CDR3 length: 13; J gene: TRBJ1-1; clone size: once; D gene: TRBD1; CDR3 DNA: TGTGCCAGCAGGGACAGGGCCTTCACTGGAGCTTTCTTT; CDR3 protein: CASRDRAFTGAFF
V gene: TRBV5-4; CDR3 length: 16; J gene: TRBJ2-5; clone size: .; D gene: .; CDR3 DNA: TGTGCCAGCAGCCACACTAAGGACACCTACCAAGAGACCCAGTACTTC; CDR3 protein: CASSHTKDTYQETQYF
V gene: TRBV18; CDR3 length: 15; J gene: TRBJ2-2; clone size: .; D gene: TRBD1; CDR3 DNA: TGTGCCAGCTCAGCTCAGACAGGGCGTCCCGGGGAGCTGTTTTTT; CDR3 protein: CASSAQTGRPGELFF
V gene: TRBV27; CDR3 length: 16; J gene: TRBJ1-4; clone size: .; D gene: .; CDR3 DNA: TGTGCCAGCAGTTTAATGGCAGGGTTGCCTAATGAAAAACTGTTTTTT; CDR3 protein: CASSLMAGLPNEKLFF
V gene: TRBV5-1; CDR3 length: 16; J gene: TRBJ2-5; clone size: .; D gene: TRBD1; CDR3 DNA: TGCGCCAGCAGCTCTCTAGGAACAGGGGGCGCAGAGACCCAGTACTTC; CDR3 protein: CASSSLGTGGAETQYF
V gene: TRBV9; CDR3 length: 16; J gene: TRBJ2-7; clone size: .; D gene: .; CDR3 DNA: TGTGCCAGCAGCGTAGCCCCGGGGACACTTGGGGAGGAGCAGTACTTC; CDR3 protein: CASSVAPGTLGEEQYF
V gene: TRBV10-3; CDR3 length: 17; J gene: TRBJ2-2; clone size: .; D gene: TRBD2; CDR3 DNA: TGTGCCATCAGTGGAATTAGCGGGAGGGCCTATCCCGGGGAGCTGTTTTTT; CDR3 protein: CAISGISGRAYPGELFF
V gene: TRBV29-1; CDR3 length: 13; J gene: TRBJ2-3; clone size: .; D gene: .; CDR3 DNA: TGCAGCGTTTGTCCCCGACTGCGAGATACGCAGTATTTT; CDR3 protein: CSVCPRLRDTQYF
V gene: TRBV18; CDR3 length: 16; J gene: TRBJ2-7; clone size: .; D gene: TRBD2; CDR3 DNA: TGTGCCAGCTCACCATATAATGTAGCGGGAGATTACGAGCAGTACTTC; CDR3 protein: CASSPYNVAGDYEQYF
V gene: TRBV5-1; CDR3 length: 13; J gene: TRBJ2-5; clone size: .; D gene: .; CDR3 DNA: TGCGCCAGCAGCTCAAGTCTTCGGGAGACCCAGTACTTC; CDR3 protein: CASSSSLRETQYF
V gene: TRBV19; CDR3 length: 14; J gene: TRBJ2-5; clone size: once; D gene: TRBD2; CDR3 DNA: TGTGCCAGTAGCGGAGGACTAGCCCCAGAGACCCAGTACTTC; CDR3 protein: CASSGGLAPETQYF
V gene: TRBV9; CDR3 length: 13; J gene: TRBJ1-2; clone size: .; D gene: .; CDR3 DNA: TGTGCCAGCAGCCAAAACAGCAGGGATGGCTACACCTTC; CDR3 protein: CASSQNSRDGYTF
V gene: TRBV7-6; CDR3 length: 16; J gene: TRBJ1-5; clone size: .; D gene: TRBD1; CDR3 DNA: TGTGCCAGCAGCTTAGGCGCCGGGACAGGGGGTCAGCCCCAGCATTTT; CDR3 protein: CASSLGAGTGGQPQHF
V gene: TRBV6-5; CDR3 length: 13; J gene: TRBJ2-1; clone size: .; D gene: .; CDR3 DNA: TGTGCCAGCAGCTCCAACAGGGCTGTTGAGCAGTTCTTC; CDR3 protein: CASSSNRAVEQFF
V gene: TRBV9; CDR3 length: 15; J gene: TRBJ1-4; clone size: .; D gene: TRBD1; CDR3 DNA: TGTGCCAGCAGCACCGGGACAGGGGGAGGTGAAAAACTGTTTTTT; CDR3 protein: CASSTGTGGGEKLFF
V gene: TRBV30; CDR3 length: 13; J gene: TRBJ1-4; clone size: .; D gene: .; CDR3 DNA: TGTGCCTGGAGTGAACGGAGAAATGAAAAACTGTTTTTT; CDR3 protein: CAWSERRNEKLFF
V gene: TRBV5-1; CDR3 length: 13; J gene: TRBJ1-1; clone size: .; D gene: .; CDR3 DNA: TGCGCCAGCAGCCCCGGGACACTTACTGAAGCTTTCTTT; CDR3 protein: CASSPGTLTEAFF
V gene: TRBV4-1; CDR3 length: 12; J gene: TRBJ1-2; clone size: .; D gene: TRBD1; CDR3 DNA: TGCGCCAGCAGCCGGGACAGGGTTAGCTACACCTTC; CDR3 protein: CASSRDRVSYTF
V gene: TRBV7-6; CDR3 length: 13; J gene: TRBJ1-5; clone size: .; D gene: TRBD1; CDR3 DNA: TGTGCCAGCAGTTACAGGGGCTCCCAGCCCCAGCATTTT; CDR3 protein: CASSYRGSQPQHF